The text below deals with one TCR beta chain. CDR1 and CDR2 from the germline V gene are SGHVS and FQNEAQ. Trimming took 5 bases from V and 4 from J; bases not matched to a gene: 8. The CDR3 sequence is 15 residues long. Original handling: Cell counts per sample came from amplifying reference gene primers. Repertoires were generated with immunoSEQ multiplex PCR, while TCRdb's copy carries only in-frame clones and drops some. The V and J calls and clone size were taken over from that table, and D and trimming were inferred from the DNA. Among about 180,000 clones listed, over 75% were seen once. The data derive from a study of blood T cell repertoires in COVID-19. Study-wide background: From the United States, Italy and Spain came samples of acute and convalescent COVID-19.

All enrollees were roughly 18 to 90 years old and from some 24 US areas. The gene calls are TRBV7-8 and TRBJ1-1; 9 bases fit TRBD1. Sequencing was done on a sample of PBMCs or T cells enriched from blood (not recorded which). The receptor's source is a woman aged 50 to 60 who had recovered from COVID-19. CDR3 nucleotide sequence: TGTGCCAGCAGCCCCCGGGACAGGGCTACCACTGAAGCTTTCTTT. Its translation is CASSPRDRATTEAFF.